This section outlines one TCR beta chain sequence together with its context. Its antigen is unidentified. Assay: immunoSEQ multiplex PCR; the TCRdb copy retains only in-frame clones and omits some. Of tens of thousands of clones listed, more than 85% were seen once; the top ten hold 10% to 12%. The time point was: new active TB diagnosis, blood taken before or within 7 days of starting treatment. HIV-seronegative South African adults aged 18 years or older had newly diagnosed active tuberculosis. Tuberculosis was confirmed by positive sputum smear and/or M. tuberculosis culture. Germline V lookup: CDR1 MDHEN, CDR2 SYDVKM. The CDR3 covers 18 residues. The V gene lost 6 bases and the J gene lost 2 bases, with 25 bases spanning the gap. This record belongs to a study of T cells in tuberculosis. About the research overall: T cells were selected with CD1B tetramers loaded with glucose monomycolate. Overall study findings and caveats: Smaller alpha distances in active tuberculosis partly reflected shorter CDR3-alpha lengths.

The genes are TRBV28 and TRBJ2-5; D is uncertain. This sample comprised PBMCs, obtained at tuberculosis diagnosis. The sequence derives from an adult with tuberculosis. This chain's CDR3 is CASSYSELKLNPQETQYF. The CDR3 DNA follows: TGTGCCAGCAGCTACTCTGAGTTAAAACTCAACCCACAAGAGACCCAGTACTTC.